This is a list of T cell receptor beta chains from one sample in a study of OX40 agonist ivuxolimab in advanced cancers. Using immunoSEQ multiplex PCR, the repertoire was profiled, and TCRdb retains in-frame clones only, with some absent. The table lists roughly 48,000 clones, 83% of them singletons. The sequencing here drew on CD4+ or CD8+ T cells sorted from blood, taken in a trial of the OX40 agonist ivuxolimab. Receptors were obtained from an adult with an advanced solid tumor such as melanoma, head and neck, liver or kidney cancer. Each CDR3 is given with its conserved first and last residue. The listing skips clone size in some rows; elsewhere it reads once, few, many or a size class.

J gene	V gene	clone size	CDR3 protein
TRBJ1-6	TRBV21-1	-	CASTPGPRAPLHF
TRBJ2-2	TRBV19	-	CATTQGAGVAGELFF
TRBJ1-1	TRBV19	-	CASTQIGRGEEAFF
TRBJ2-5	TRBV18	-	CASSGPRGQGETQYF
TRBJ2-7	TRBV19	-	CASSIRTGSYEQYF
TRBJ2-5	TRBV5-4	once	CASRPGTGWMETQYF
TRBJ2-1	TRBV11-2	-	CASRRDSRTRYNEQFF
TRBJ2-7	TRBV2	-	CASRDSSLFSYEQYF
TRBJ1-2	TRBV5-1	-	CASSGTGEVYGYTF
TRBJ2-5	TRBV28	once	CASSLGTTKETQYF
TRBJ2-1	TRBV4-2	few	CASSQEGQSYNEQFF
TRBJ1-6	TRBV2	-	CATRDRGLGGSPLHF
TRBJ1-5	TRBV18	-	CASSRQTGGWQPQHF
TRBJ1-2	TRBV9	-	CASSEAPETGGIYYGYTF
TRBJ1-2	TRBV2	once	CASSATGASGYTF
TRBJ1-4	TRBV5-6	-	CASSLSQGAEKLFF
TRBJ1-2	TRBV5-1	-	CASSLEGYGYTF
TRBJ1-2	TRBV11-2	-	CASSLVRRPYGYTF
TRBJ2-1	TRBV6-5	-	CASSYLRDKLSQFF
TRBJ2-5	TRBV18	-	CASRRGDGETQYF
TRBJ2-2	TRBV5-1	-	CASSLFGNRGRTGELFF
TRBJ1-1	TRBV25-1	-	CASSMNTEAFF
TRBJ1-1	TRBV11-3	-	CASSLGGTGDSEAFF
TRBJ1-4	TRBV5-6	-	CASSMGTSRGEKLFF
TRBJ1-2	TRBV2	-	CASSRDSVSYGYTF
TRBJ1-5	TRBV6-1	once	CASSEGGRGNQPQHF
TRBJ2-7	TRBV5-4	-	CASSSPTGTYEQYF
TRBJ2-3	TRBV2	-	CASSEGGAGPRTDTQYF
TRBJ2-5	TRBV7-2	-	CASSLSRGGRETQYF
TRBJ2-5	TRBV4-1	-	CASSQGLMGKGETQYF
TRBJ2-7	TRBV11-2	-	CASSPYYEQYF
TRBJ2-3	TRBV2	-	CASSVGLAGADTQYF
TRBJ2-1	TRBV9	-	CASSVISSSYNEQFF
TRBJ1-1	TRBV18	-	CASSPEMDTEAFF
TRBJ1-6	TRBV7-2	-	CASSGSGGGRSPLHF
TRBJ2-4	TRBV19	once	CASSIDLRTSGGSKNIQYF
TRBJ1-4	TRBV6-5	-	CASSYVHNEKLFF
TRBJ2-7	TRBV15	-	CATSRGQGYSYEQYF
TRBJ1-2	TRBV4-3	once	CASSQDQGSGGYTF
TRBJ1-1	TRBV5-6	few	CASSPGPNTEAFF
TRBJ2-5	TRBV12-1	-	CASSFASGEERETQYF
TRBJ2-3	TRBV7-6	-	CASSLAGGADTQYF
TRBJ2-5	TRBV6-5	-	CASSYGFGGAQETQYF
TRBJ2-1	TRBV6-1	-	CASRRGQGAENEQFF
TRBJ1-2	TRBV1	few	CTSRGDWLDTPGFGYTF
TRBJ2-7	TRBV29-1	-	CSVNLREEQYF
TRBJ1-1	TRBV18	once	CASSPERDTEAFF
TRBJ1-6	TRBV18	-	CASSQQGRYNSPLHF
TRBJ1-2	TRBV6-6	-	CASTWGYNYGYTF
TRBJ2-7	TRBV7-2	-	CASSQGLTYEQYF
TRBJ1-6	TRBV5-4	-	CASSFGSSESPLHF